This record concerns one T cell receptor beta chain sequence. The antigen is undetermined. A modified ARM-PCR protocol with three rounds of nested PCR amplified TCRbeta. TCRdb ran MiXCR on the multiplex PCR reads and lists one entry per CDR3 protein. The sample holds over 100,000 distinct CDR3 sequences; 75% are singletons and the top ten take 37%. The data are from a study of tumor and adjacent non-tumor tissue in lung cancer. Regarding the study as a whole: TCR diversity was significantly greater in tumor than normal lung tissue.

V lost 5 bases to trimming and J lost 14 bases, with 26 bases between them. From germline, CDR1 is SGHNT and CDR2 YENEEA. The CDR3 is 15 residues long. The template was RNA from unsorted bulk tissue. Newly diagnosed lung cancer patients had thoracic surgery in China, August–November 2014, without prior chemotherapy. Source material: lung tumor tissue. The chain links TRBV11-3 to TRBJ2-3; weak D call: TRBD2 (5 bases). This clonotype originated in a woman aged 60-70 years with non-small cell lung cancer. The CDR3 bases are TGTGCCAGCAGCCCCGCCATGCACGGAGGTCATACACTGTATTTT. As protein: CASSPAMHGGHTLYF.